These 29 T cell receptor beta chains were all obtained from the same sample, sequenced in a study of OX40 agonist ivuxolimab in advanced cancers. Assay used: immunoSEQ multiplex PCR; TCRdb lists only in-frame clones, some missing. The repertoire holds about 46,000 clones, with more than 85% as singletons. Specimen: CD4+ or CD8+ T cells sorted from blood, collected in a trial of the OX40 agonist ivuxolimab. Receptors were obtained from an adult with an advanced solid tumor such as melanoma, head and neck, liver or kidney cancer.

The chain carries TRBV15 and TRBJ2-1; 11 bases match TRBD2. The CDR3 length is 16 residues. From germline, CDR1 is LNHNV and CDR2 YYDKDF (reference sequence). After removal of 1 base from V and 7 bases from J, the junction contained 6 bases not matched to a gene. The CDR3 coding sequence is TGTGCCACCAGCAGAGTGGATAGCGGGAGGGTTAATGAGCAGTTCTTC. It encodes CATSRVDSGRVNEQFF.

This clone was seen just once. The chain has TRBV21-1 and TRBJ1-2; the DNA was not compared with TRBD1, the D call given in the table. TRBV21-1 is a listed pseudogene. The CDR3 consists of 12 residues. The CDR3 bases are TGTGCCAGCAGCAAACATCCAGGGGGAGACACCTTC. Its translation: CASSKHPGGDTF.

The rearrangement uses TRBV4-1 and TRBJ2-5; D unclear. Near its end, the DNA agrees better with TRBJ2-7, so the J call may be wrong. The CDR3 has 14 residues. CDR1 is MGHRA, CDR2 YSYEKL, per germline. The CDR3 DNA reads TGCGCCAGCAGCCAAGATTTGAGTAGCTACGAGCAGTACTTC. Residues: CASSQDLSSYEQYF.

The chain joins TRBV7-6 to TRBJ2-5; unclear D gene. Between the trimmed V and J ends, which lost 3 bases and 0 bases, there was a span of 2 bases. The CDR3 is made up of 12 amino acids. Germline assignment: CDR1 SGHVS and CDR2 FNYEAQ. For the CDR3, the DNA is TGTGCCAGCAGCTTGTACCAAGAGACCCAGTACTTC. It codes for CASSLYQETQYF.

This CDR3 is CASSLCRGHTPGDTQYF. The CDR3 bases are TGTGCCAGCAGCTTATGTCGGGGACACACCCCCGGAGATACGCAGTATTTT. V and J are TRBV7-3 and TRBJ2-3, with a possible D match to TRBD1 (6 bases). With 2 bases removed from V and 5 bases from J, the gap between germline ends came to 20 bases. CDR3 length equals 17 residues. Germline lookup yields CDR1 SGHTA and CDR2 FQGTGA.

This chain joins TRBV5-1 and TRBJ1-2, with D possibly TRBD1 on 6 matching bases. Trimming stripped 7 bases from V and 4 bases from J, with 14 bases between. CDR3 length equals 13 residues. Germline lookup yields CDR1 SGHRS and CDR2 YFSETQ. CDR3 amino acids: CASAHGGAYGYTF. The CDR3 bases are TGCGCCAGCGCCCACGGGGGCGCCTATGGCTACACCTTC.

A single count supports this clone. The J gene is TRBJ2-3, the V gene TRBV4-3; a possible D gene is TRBD2 (5 bases). V was pared by 2 bases and J by 7 bases, with 19 bases between. The CDR3 consists of 16 residues. Germline V lookup: CDR1 LGHNA, CDR2 YSLEER. CDR3 protein: CASSQTVLLRGYTQYF. The CDR3 bases are TGCGCCAGCAGCCAAACCGTCCTCTTACGAGGGTATACGCAGTATTTT.

The chain is built from TRBV4-1 and TRBJ1-5, with D perhaps matching TRBD1 (5 bases). This CDR3 region has 15 residues. CDR1 is MGHRA, CDR2 YSYEKL, per germline. Trimming cost V 0 bases and J 4 bases, with 10 bases left between them. CDR3 DNA sequence: TGCGCCAGCAGCCAAGAGCGTCAGGGTAATCAGCCCCAGCATTTT. As protein: CASSQERQGNQPQHF.

V and J are TRBV18 and TRBJ2-5, with 7 bases that match TRBD2. J lost 3 bases, V lost 2 bases, and 6 bases had no gene match. Looked up from germline, CDR1 is KGHSH and CDR2 is LQKENI. This CDR3 spans 15 amino acids. CDR3 sequence reads: CASSPWTGGEETQYF. DNA for the CDR3: TGTGCCAGCTCACCATGGACGGGAGGCGAAGAGACCCAGTACTTC.

The chain employs TRBV2 and TRBJ1-1, with D possibly TRBD1 on 5 matching bases. The CDR3 covers 13 residues. The V gene's germline CDR1 is SNHLY and CDR2 FYNNEI. V was cut by 4 bases and J by 1 base, with 7 bases left in between. The CDR3 sequence is CASSAGRNTEAFF. The DNA of the CDR3 is TGTGCCAGCAGTGCAGGGAGGAACACTGAAGCTTTCTTT.

V gene TRBV6-6 combines with J gene TRBJ1-6, with D hard to call. This CDR3 contains 15 residues. Trimming removed 4 bases at V and 0 bases at J, with 7 bases between. CDR1 and CDR2 from the germline V gene are MNHNY and SVGAGI (reference sequence). Written as DNA, the CDR3 is TGTGCCAGCAGTTTGATAAACTCCTATAATTCACCCCTCCACTTT. It specifies CASSLINSYNSPLHF.

This sequence joins TRBV4-1 and TRBJ1-1, with TRBD1 matching 7 bases. CDR1 MGHRA and CDR2 YSYEKL come from the germline V gene. The V and J ends lost 2 bases and 7 bases, in that order; junction bases with no gene match: 7. CDR3 length equals 14 residues. In DNA, the CDR3 is TGCGCCAGCAGCCAAAGGGGGCCAGGGGATGAAGCTTTCTTT. Encoded protein: CASSQRGPGDEAFF.

J is TRBJ2-5 and V is TRBV9, with 8 nucleotides matching TRBD1. V shed 0 bases and J 5 bases; nucleotides not matched to a gene: 12. CDR3 length: 17 amino acids. The V gene's germline CDR1 is SGDLS and CDR2 YYNGEE. The CDR3, as DNA: TGTGCCAGCAGCGTAGAGGGTTCAACAGGGGGTCGGGAGACCCAGTACTTC. Amino acids: CASSVEGSTGGRETQYF.

The chain has TRBV28 and TRBJ2-1, with TRBD2 matching 10 bases. Unmatched junction bases numbered 8, after V lost 3 bases and J lost 6 bases. Germline CDR1 is MDHEN and CDR2 is SYDVKM. The CDR3 loop spans 16 amino acids. The chain's CDR3 is CASSFEVLAGSNEQFF. The CDR3 nucleotides read TGTGCCAGCAGTTTTGAGGTACTAGCGGGAAGCAATGAGCAGTTCTTC.

The CDR3 loop reads CASRSGSAHEQYF. The DNA for the CDR3 is TGTGCCAGCAGAAGCGGGTCCGCGCACGAGCAGTACTTC. This rearrangement joins TRBV7-9 to TRBJ2-7; the D gene is possibly TRBD2 (6 bases). The CDR3 consists of 13 residues. In germline, CDR1 is SEHNR, CDR2 FQNEAQ (reference sequence). Trimming left V 6 bases short and J 5 bases short, with 14 bases between.

The chain is built from TRBV11-2 and TRBJ2-5, with D possibly TRBD1 on 5 matching bases. This CDR3 comprises 14 residues. Germline CDR1 SGHAT, CDR2 FQNNGV. V was trimmed by 4 bases and J by 5 bases, leaving 14 bases between them. The CDR3 protein is CASSSPGSGETQYF. CDR3 nucleotides: TGTGCCAGCAGCTCCCCAGGGTCTGGGGAGACCCAGTACTTC. Variable domain in full (rest from reference TRBV11-2 and TRBJ2-5): EAGVAQSPRYKIIEKRQSVAFWCNPISGHATLYWYQQILGQGPKLLIQFQNNGVVDDSQLPKDRFSAERLKGVDSTLKIQPAKLEDSAVYLCASSSPGSGETQYFGPGTRLLVL.

The genes are TRBV28 and TRBJ1-2; 7 bases fit TRBD1. V was pared by 6 bases and J by 2 bases, with 12 bases of the junction left unmatched. CDR1 and CDR2 from the germline V gene are MDHEN and SYDVKM. The CDR3 totals 16 residues. Here the CDR3 reads CASRPTYRGTNYGYTF. In DNA, the CDR3 is TGTGCCAGCAGACCTACTTACAGGGGTACCAACTATGGCTACACCTTC.

This clone is labeled as large. This chain joins TRBV4-1 and TRBJ1-5; D is ambiguous. The CDR3 is made up of 14 amino acids. Germline CDR1 and CDR2: MGHRA and YSYEKL. V was shortened by 0 bases and J by 9 bases, with 12 bases between the two germline ends. The CDR3 loop reads CASSQEREYGPQHF. As DNA, the CDR3 is TGCGCCAGCAGCCAAGAACGGGAGTATGGGCCCCAGCATTTT.

This rearrangement joins TRBV4-1 to TRBJ1-5; tentative D call: TRBD1 (6 bases). V dropped 3 bases and J dropped 1 base, with 10 bases sitting between them. The CDR3 has 15 amino acids. Germline CDR1 MGHRA, CDR2 YSYEKL. The CDR3, as DNA: TGCGCCAGCAGCCATGGAGACAGGAGCAATCAGCCCCAGCATTTT. Protein product: CASSHGDRSNQPQHF.

The J gene is TRBJ2-6, the V gene TRBV7-3; the match to TRBD1 covers 11 bases. This CDR3 is 17 amino acids long. Germline lookup yields CDR1 SGHTA and CDR2 FQGTGA. V lost 2 bases and J lost 1; bases outside the gene matches: 1. CDR3 sequence (DNA): TGTGCCAGCAGCTTATGGGACAGGGGGTCTGGGGCCAACGTCCTGACTTTC. Encoded protein: CASSLWDRGSGANVLTF.

This chain links TRBV21-1 with TRBJ1-5; the table's D gene call, TRBD1, was not cross checked with the DNA. TRBV21-1 is designated a pseudogene. The CDR3 is 15 residues long. The CDR3 reads CASSNGQGTYQPQHF. Written as DNA, the CDR3 is TGTGCCAGCAGCAACGGACAGGGAACGTATCAGCCCCAGCATTTT.

This chain uses TRBV28 with TRBJ2-5, with D perhaps matching TRBD2 (6 bases). The CDR3 sequence is 18 residues long. The V gene's germline CDR1 is MDHEN and CDR2 SYDVKM. V lost 0 bases to trimming and J lost 4 bases, with 21 bases between them. CDR3 amino acids: CASSLWGGQGGTGETQYF. CDR3 DNA: TGTGCCAGCAGTTTATGGGGTGGTCAGGGAGGTACCGGAGAGACCCAGTACTTC.

The rearrangement joins TRBV27 to TRBJ2-1; D is perhaps TRBD2 (6 bases). Per the germline V gene, CDR1 is MNHEY and CDR2 is SMNVEV (reference sequence). The CDR3 runs to 14 residues. V was shortened by 5 bases and J by 0 bases, with 8 bases between the two germline ends. CDR3 residues: CASSLASSYNEQFF. CDR3 coding DNA: TGTGCCAGCAGTCTAGCGAGCTCCTACAATGAGCAGTTCTTC.

Only one count was recorded for this clone. The V gene is TRBV28, the J gene TRBJ2-7; 7 nucleotides agree with TRBD1. V shed 1 base and J 2 bases; nucleotides not matched to a gene: 11. Germline V gene data show CDR1 as MDHEN and CDR2 as SYDVKM. This CDR3 has 17 amino acids. In DNA form, the CDR3 reads TGTGCCAGCAGTTTATCTTGGACAGGCCCTCATACCTACGAGCAGTACTTC. It encodes CASSLSWTGPHTYEQYF.

This clone is judged medium-sized. The chain recombines TRBV4-1 with TRBJ1-1; 11 nucleotides line up with TRBD1. Germline V gene lookup returns CDR1 MGHRA and CDR2 YSYEKL. V trimming: 4 bases; J trimming: 5 bases; junction bases outside the gene matches: 3. This CDR3 region has 14 residues. This chain's CDR3 is CASSPDRGPTEAFF. As DNA, the CDR3 is TGCGCCAGCAGCCCGGACAGGGGGCCGACTGAAGCTTTCTTT.

V gene TRBV7-9 combines with J gene TRBJ2-7; perhaps TRBD2 as D (5 bases). V lost 3 bases to trimming and J lost 2 bases, with 11 bases between them. This CDR3 has 14 residues. Germline CDR1 reads SEHNR; CDR2 reads FQNEAQ (reference sequence). The CDR3 is CASSFAGFTYEQYF. The CDR3 DNA sequence: TGTGCCAGCAGCTTCGCGGGTTTTACCTACGAGCAGTACTTC.

The CDR3: CASSFLWGTYEQYF. The CDR3 nucleotides are TGTGCCAGCAGTTTCCTTTGGGGGACCTACGAGCAGTACTTC. The V and J genes are TRBV28 and TRBJ2-7; D possibly matches TRBD1 or TRBD2 (5 bases each). Looked up from germline, CDR1 is MDHEN and CDR2 is SYDVKM. The CDR3 is 14 amino acids. Deletions cut 3 bases from V and 2 bases from J, with 11 bases between. Full variable domain (rest looked up from reference TRBV28 and TRBJ2-7): DVKVTQSSRYLVKRTGEKVFLECVQDMDHENMFWYRQDPGLGLRLIYFSYDVKMKEKGDIPEGYSVSREKKERFSLILESASTNQTSMYLCASSFLWGTYEQYFGPGTRLTVT.

The chain links TRBV7-2 to TRBJ1-6, with a weak D call TRBD1 (5 bases). The CDR3 is 16 amino acids. Germline-derived CDR1 and CDR2 are SGHTA and FQGNSA. V lost 0 bases to trimming and J lost 7 bases, with 13 bases between them. The CDR3 here is CASSLAGVDGNSPLHF. CDR3 sequence (DNA): TGTGCCAGCAGCTTAGCAGGGGTGGATGGGAATTCACCCCTCCACTTT.

The V and J genes are TRBV5-1 and TRBJ1-1, with D unresolved. Germline-derived CDR1 and CDR2 are SGHRS and YFSETQ. The CDR3 length is 14 residues. V was pared by 0 bases and J by 0 bases, with 6 bases between. The CDR3 coding sequence is TGCGCCAGCAGCTTGGCCTGGATGAACACTGAAGCTTTCTTT. It is translated as CASSLAWMNTEAFF.